The 29 T cell receptor beta chains presented below share a single source sample, sequenced in a study of blood T cell repertoires in COVID-19. Assay used: immunoSEQ multiplex PCR; TCRdb lists only in-frame clones, some missing. The profile covers around 150,000 clones, with 70% to 90% appearing a single time and around 5% taken by the ten largest. The sequenced sample was peripheral blood. Receptor source: a woman in her forties or fifties with acute or convalescent COVID-19.

This chain joins TRBV29-1 and TRBJ2-5; 9 positions agree with TRBD2. From germline, CDR1 is SQVTM and CDR2 ANQGSEA. The CDR3 spans 12 residues. After removal of 7 bases from V and 4 bases from J, the junction contained 4 bases not matched to a gene. Here the CDR3 DNA reads TGCAGCGGCGCACTAGCGGGAGAGACCCAGTACTTC. Translation: CSGALAGETQYF.

The chain carries TRBV21-1 and TRBJ1-1. TRBV21-1 is termed a pseudogene. The CDR3 extends over 16 amino acids. The CDR3 DNA sequence: TGTGCCCGCCCGGATAGCGTCCCCTTTATGAACACTGAAGCTTTCTTT. It is translated as CARPDSVPFMNTEAFF.

This chain joins TRBV6-5 and TRBJ1-6; 10 bases fit TRBD1. The CDR3 has 14 amino acids. Germline V gene lookup returns CDR1 MNHEY and CDR2 SVGAGI. The J segment lost 7 bases and the V segment lost 6 bases, leaving 3 bases of the junction unmatched. CDR3 sequence reads: CASSKGQGNSPLHF. The DNA of the CDR3 is TGTGCCAGCAGCAAGGGACAGGGGAATTCACCCCTCCACTTT.

This chain joins TRBV6-6 and TRBJ2-7; 7 bases align to TRBD1. J lost 3 bases, V lost 5 bases, and 10 bases had no gene match. CDR3 length equals 15 residues. In germline, CDR1 is MNHNY, CDR2 SVGAGI (reference sequence). The CDR3: CASSLTGVGSYEQYF. Written as DNA, the CDR3 is TGTGCCAGCAGTCTAACAGGGGTAGGCAGCTACGAGCAGTACTTC.

The chain carries TRBV28 and TRBJ1-1; 8 bases are shared with TRBD1. Germline values: CDR1 MDHEN, CDR2 SYDVKM. CDR3 length: 15 residues. Trimming took 5 bases from V and 5 from J; bases not matched to a gene: 10. CDR3 sequence (DNA): TGTGCCAGCAGTCTTTGGATCCAGGGGGCAACTGAAGCTTTCTTT. Protein sequence: CASSLWIQGATEAFF.

The chain has TRBV7-3 and TRBJ2-2, with TRBD2 as a possible D gene (5 bases). The germline V gene encodes CDR1 SGHTA and CDR2 FQGTGA. The CDR3 loop spans 14 amino acids. V lost 4 bases, J lost 3 bases, and 9 bases lay in between. In DNA, the CDR3 is TGTGCCAGCAGCTCGGGGTCCCACACCGGGGAGCTGTTTTTT. This codes for CASSSGSHTGELFF.

The chain has TRBV19 and TRBJ1-5; D is undetermined. The CDR3 runs to 12 residues. Trimming removed 3 bases at V and 5 bases at J, with 5 bases between. From germline, CDR1 is LNHDA and CDR2 SQIVND (reference sequence). CDR3 sequence: CASSIAHQPQHF. CDR3 in DNA: TGTGCCAGTAGTATTGCGCATCAGCCCCAGCATTTT.

The chain recombines TRBV25-1 with TRBJ2-7, with no clear D. Looked up from germline, CDR1 is MGHDK and CDR2 is SYGVNS. This CDR3 is built from 11 residues. V gave up 6 bases and J gave up 5 bases, with 8 bases separating them. The chain's CDR3 is CASRNTNEQYF. The CDR3 DNA is TGTGCCAGCAGGAACACGAACGAGCAGTACTTC.

The V gene is TRBV6-2 or TRBV6-3, the J gene TRBJ1-2; possibly TRBD1 for D (6 bases). The CDR3 is 14 residues long. CDR1 and CDR2 from the germline V gene are MNHEY and SVGEGT. Trimming cost V 0 bases and J 8 bases, with 13 bases left between them. The CDR3 DNA is TGTGCCAGCAGTTACTCGGGGGCTTTGGAAGGCTACACCTTC. Translation: CASSYSGALEGYTF.

The rearrangement uses TRBV6-2 or TRBV6-3 and TRBJ1-6, with TRBD1 identical over 8 bases. Germline CDR1 and CDR2: MNHEY and SVGEGT. Unmatched junction bases numbered 9, after V lost 6 bases and J lost 8 bases. The CDR3 contains 15 residues. The CDR3 bases are TGTGCCAGCAGCGGTCCAGGGGGCTTAGATTCACCCCTCCACTTT. It translates to CASSGPGGLDSPLHF.

This chain uses TRBV7-9 with TRBJ2-5, with TRBD2 matching over 7 bases. The CDR3 length is 15 residues. Germline V gene data show CDR1 as SEHNR and CDR2 as FQNEAQ (reference sequence). J was trimmed by 2 bases and V by 3 bases; bases with no gene match: 6. This CDR3 reads CASSFRAGEQETQYF. The CDR3 DNA reads as TGTGCCAGCAGCTTTCGGGCGGGGGAACAAGAGACCCAGTACTTC.

J is TRBJ1-4 and V is TRBV10-3, with D possibly matching TRBD1 (6 bases). The CDR3 has 13 residues. With 0 bases removed from V and 12 bases from J, the gap between germline ends came to 11 bases. Germline CDR1 ENHRY, CDR2 SYGVKD. CDR3 in DNA: TGTGCCATCAGTGAGTCTCGGACAGAGGAACTGTTTTTT. Translation gives CAISESRTEELFF.

The chain is built from TRBV6-5 and TRBJ2-5, with TRBD2 identical over 9 bases. V gave up 6 bases and J gave up 3 bases; unmatched junction bases: 2. The CDR3 is made up of 13 amino acids. The germline gives CDR1 MNHEY, CDR2 SVGAGI. CDR3 nucleotides: TGTGCCAGCAGATTAGCGGGGGAAGAGACCCAGTACTTC. Amino acids: CASRLAGEETQYF.

The chain carries TRBV12-3 or TRBV12-4 and TRBJ1-1; D is unresolved. This CDR3 contains 13 residues. Trimming removed 6 bases at V and 5 bases at J, with 13 bases between. CDR3 coding DNA: TGTGCCAGCAGCCCCGAGGGAGGGACTGAAGCTTTCTTT. The encoded protein is CASSPEGGTEAFF.

This chain joins TRBV9 and TRBJ1-2; D possibly corresponds to TRBD1 (6 bases). V was shortened by 5 bases and J by 3 bases, with 11 bases between the two germline ends. Per the germline V gene, CDR1 is SGDLS and CDR2 is YYNGEE. The CDR3 covers 13 residues. The CDR3 reads CASRDWTDYGYTF. CDR3 bases: TGTGCCAGCAGGGATTGGACAGACTATGGCTACACCTTC.

The chain uses TRBV9 and TRBJ1-1; possible D gene TRBD1, 5 bases. CDR3 size: 16 residues. Trimming took off 0 bases at V and 8 bases at J, with 20 bases between the two ends. The germline V gene has CDR1 SGDLS and CDR2 YYNGEE. The CDR3 sequence is CASSVGGGAASKEAFF. The CDR3 DNA follows: TGTGCCAGCAGCGTAGGGGGAGGGGCAGCTTCGAAAGAAGCTTTCTTT.

V and J are TRBV21-1 and TRBJ1-2; the table names TRBD1, a call not compared with the DNA. TRBV21-1 is given as a pseudogene. The length of the CDR3 is 17 residues. CDR3 bases: TGTGCCAGCAGCAAAGCAGCAGGGAAACGTACTCAATATGGCTACACCTTC. Amino acids: CASSKAAGKRTQYGYTF.

Only a few counts were recorded for this clone. V and J are TRBV9 and TRBJ2-7, with 10 bases lining up with TRBD1. With V trimmed by 4 bases and J by 3 bases, 4 bases remained unmatched. Germline V gene data show CDR1 as SGDLS and CDR2 as YYNGEE. The CDR3 is 14 residues long. CDR3 DNA: TGTGCCAGCAGCCCGGGGGACAGGGGCTACGAGCAGTACTTC. It translates to CASSPGDRGYEQYF. The complete variable domain, with remaining parts taken from reference TRBV9 and TRBJ2-7, reads DSGVTQTPKHLITATGQRVTLRCSPRSGDLSVYWYQQSLDQGLQFLIQYYNGEERAKGNILERFSAQQFPDLHSELNLSSLELGDSALYFCASSPGDRGYEQYFGPGTRLTVT.

This sequence joins TRBV2 and TRBJ2-3; 10 bases line up with TRBD2. The CDR3 spans 17 residues. The trim removed 6 bases at V and 0 bases at J, leaving 9 bases unmatched. The germline gives CDR1 SNHLY, CDR2 FYNNEI. CDR3 region: CASRTPTSGASTDTQYF. In DNA, the CDR3 is TGTGCCAGCAGGACACCTACTAGCGGGGCTAGCACAGATACGCAGTATTTT.

This clone was found once. This chain connects TRBV2 to TRBJ1-5; no definite D call. The CDR3 contains 14 residues. The V and J ends lost 5 bases and 0 bases respectively, with 8 bases between them. Germline lookup yields CDR1 SNHLY and CDR2 FYNNEI. The CDR3 DNA reads TGTGCCAGCAGTAATTTCCGTAGCAATCAGCCCCAGCATTTT. It translates to CASSNFRSNQPQHF.

This clone was recorded a few times. The chain links TRBV9 to TRBJ1-1; possible D gene TRBD1, 6 bases. The CDR3 has 15 amino acids. Germline-derived CDR1 and CDR2 are SGDLS and YYNGEE. Trimming shortened V by 3 bases and J by 4 bases, and 16 bases separated the two germline ends. The DNA of the CDR3 is TGTGCCAGCAGCGCAGGTGGGGGCTTTTCCACTGAAGCTTTCTTT. It yields the protein CASSAGGGFSTEAFF.

This chain uses TRBV4-1 with TRBJ2-7; a weak D match, TRBD2 (5 bases). Deletions cut 0 bases from V and 4 bases from J, with 13 bases between. Germline-derived CDR1 and CDR2 are MGHRA and YSYEKL. The CDR3 totals 15 residues. The CDR3 reads CASSQDGSPGYEQYF. The CDR3 nucleotides are TGCGCCAGCAGCCAAGACGGGTCCCCGGGGTACGAGCAGTACTTC.

The chain employs TRBV4-3 and TRBJ2-2, with D possibly matching TRBD2 (6 bases). Trimming took off 1 base at V and 1 base at J, with 10 bases between the two ends. Germline CDR1 reads LGHNA; CDR2 reads YSLEER. The CDR3 has 16 residues. In DNA, the CDR3 is TGCGCCAGCAGCCAAGGCGGGGATTTGAACACCGGGGAGCTGTTTTTT. Its protein is CASSQGGDLNTGELFF.

The rearrangement links TRBV7-9 to TRBJ1-2; the D gene is possibly TRBD1 (5 bases). The germline V and J ends were trimmed by 3 bases and 8 bases, with 19 bases remaining between them. Germline values: CDR1 SEHNR, CDR2 FQNEAQ (reference sequence). CDR3 size: 15 residues. The CDR3: CASSFGTSSAGGYTF. CDR3 nucleotides: TGTGCCAGCAGCTTCGGAACCTCCTCGGCAGGGGGCTACACCTTC.

The chain couples TRBV5-5 to TRBJ2-7, with D possibly being TRBD1 (5 bases). Germline CDR1 reads SGHKS; CDR2 reads YYEKEE (reference sequence). This CDR3 region has 13 residues. The V end lost 1 base, the J end lost 4 bases, and 9 bases lay between the germline ends. This chain's CDR3 is CASSLLGEYEQYF. In DNA, the CDR3 is TGTGCCAGCAGCTTGTTAGGGGAATACGAGCAGTACTTC.

The V gene is TRBV6-2 or TRBV6-3, the J gene TRBJ2-1, with 7 bases fitting TRBD2. V gave up 4 bases and J gave up 7 bases; unmatched junction bases: 7. Germline values: CDR1 MNHEY, CDR2 SVGEGT. The CDR3 contains 14 residues. The CDR3 spells CASSSWGGTNEQFF. CDR3 nucleotide sequence: TGTGCCAGCAGTTCTTGGGGGGGAACGAATGAGCAGTTCTTC.

The sample holds a few counts of this clone. The chain employs TRBV27 and TRBJ1-5; the D is unclear. Trimming took off 0 bases at V and 3 bases at J, with 9 bases between the two ends. The length of the CDR3 is 15 residues. Germline CDR1 is MNHEY and CDR2 is SMNVEV (reference sequence). This CDR3 reads CASSLSRGSNQPQHF. Written as DNA, the CDR3 is TGTGCCAGCAGTTTATCGAGAGGGTCCAATCAGCCCCAGCATTTT.

The gene calls are TRBV5-1 and TRBJ1-4; 8 bases align to TRBD1. J was trimmed by 2 bases and V by 4 bases; bases with no gene match: 4. The CDR3 is 15 amino acids. Per the germline V gene, CDR1 is SGHRS and CDR2 is YFSETQ. The CDR3 DNA reads as TGCGCCAGCAGCGAAGCAGGGGGCACTAATGAAAAACTGTTTTTT. Translated, it gives CASSEAGGTNEKLFF.

The chain recombines TRBV4-3 with TRBJ2-1; D is possibly TRBD2 (6 bases). Trimming left V 3 bases short and J 10 bases short, with 25 bases between. Germline CDR1 reads LGHNA; CDR2 reads YSLEER. The CDR3 runs to 17 residues. The CDR3 reads CASSQGAGRAPRGEQFF. The DNA for the CDR3 is TGCGCCAGCAGCCAGGGTGCGGGGCGGGCCCCTCGGGGGGAGCAGTTCTTC.